The 13 T cell receptor beta chains below all came from one sample that was sequenced in a study of blood T cell repertoires in COVID-19 (dated by TCRdb to the early 2020s). The library was produced with the immunoSEQ multiplex PCR assay. In its TCRdb copy, this immuneACCESS table keeps in-frame sequences only and misses some clones. Where compared with another copy, unresolved V genes explain less than half of these, and the others have no known cause. The sample table contains under 250,000 clones; only one count was recorded for approximately 80% of them. Just under 6.5% of the sample is taken by the ten largest. Material: peripheral blood. Every receptor here comes from a woman aged 55 to 70 with active or convalescent COVID-19.

The V call is TRBV11-2, the J call TRBJ1-2, with 8 bases that match TRBD1. The CDR3 has 15 amino acids. Germline CDR1 SGHAT, CDR2 FQNNGV. With V trimmed by 5 bases and J by 8 bases, 13 bases remained unmatched. CDR3 amino acids: CASSLRTDRGGGYTF. As DNA, the CDR3 is TGTGCCAGCAGCCTCCGAACAGACAGGGGCGGCGGCTACACCTTC.

The genes are TRBV6-1 and TRBJ1-2; D remains ambiguous. Germline V CDR1 and CDR2: MNHNS, SASEGT. The CDR3 spans 15 residues. V was trimmed by 1 base and J by 3 bases, leaving 12 bases between them. CDR3 sequence (DNA): TGTGCCAGCAGTGAAGTAGGAGGGAACTACTATGGCTACACCTTC. This gives the protein CASSEVGGNYYGYTF.

The chain recombines TRBV11-2 with TRBJ2-1, with 8 bases identical to TRBD2. Germline CDR1 and CDR2: SGHAT and FQNNGV. Unmatched junction bases numbered 8, after V lost 2 bases and J lost 2 bases. The CDR3 contains 17 residues. The CDR3 sequence: CASSLFLAGFTYNEQFF. In DNA, the CDR3 is TGTGCCAGCAGCTTATTCTTAGCGGGATTTACCTACAATGAGCAGTTCTTC.

The genes are TRBV19 and TRBJ2-7; 7 bases are shared with TRBD1. This CDR3 contains 13 residues. The germline CDR1 and CDR2 sequences are LNHDA and SQIVND (reference sequence). After removal of 9 bases from V and 0 bases from J, the junction contained 5 bases not matched to a gene. The CDR3 sequence: CASIRDSSYEQYV. The CDR3 DNA reads TGTGCCAGCATTAGGGACAGCTCCTACGAGCAGTACGTC.

The chain uses TRBV4-1 and TRBJ2-3; 7 bases fit TRBD1. Germline values: CDR1 MGHRA, CDR2 YSYEKL. CDR3 length: 15 amino acids. V lost 1 base, J lost 2 bases, and 3 bases stayed unmatched. The CDR3 nucleotides are TGCGCCAGCAGCCAAGGACAGGGATACACAGATACGCAGTATTTT. This encodes CASSQGQGYTDTQYF.

The V call is TRBV10-3, the J call TRBJ1-1, with D possibly being TRBD1 (6 bases). CDR1 is ENHRY and CDR2 is SYGVKD in the germline V gene. CDR3 length: 15 residues. V dropped 0 bases and J dropped 5 bases, with 13 bases sitting between them. The CDR3 sequence: CAISESGQGWTEAFF. The DNA for the CDR3 is TGTGCCATCAGTGAGTCTGGCCAGGGGTGGACTGAAGCTTTCTTT.

The chain employs TRBV11-2 and TRBJ2-6; 7 positions match TRBD2. This CDR3 contains 17 residues. The germline V gene encodes CDR1 SGHAT and CDR2 FQNNGV. With 5 bases clipped from V and 7 bases from J, the junction kept 14 bases outside the gene matches. CDR3 bases: TGTGCCAGCAGCCCCAGGGACTATACTCTGGGCGCCAACGTCCTGACTTTC. This encodes CASSPRDYTLGANVLTF.

The chain couples TRBV7-9 to TRBJ1-3, with D perhaps matching TRBD1 (5 bases). Germline V gene data show CDR1 as SEHNR and CDR2 as FQNEAQ (reference sequence). The CDR3 spans 15 residues. Between the trimmed V and J ends, which lost 1 base and 4 bases, there was a span of 11 bases. The CDR3 protein is CASSLGRAEGNTIYF. Here the CDR3 DNA reads TGTGCCAGCAGCTTAGGCAGGGCGGAGGGAAACACCATATATTTT.

The J gene is TRBJ2-2, the V gene TRBV27; weak D call: TRBD2 (6 bases). The CDR3 loop spans 15 amino acids. V lost 5 bases and J lost 7, with 17 bases in between. Germline lookup yields CDR1 MNHEY and CDR2 SMNVEV (reference sequence). CDR3 nucleotides: TGTGCCAGCAGTCGGTGGCGGGATGGGGGCGGGGAGCTGTTTTTT. It encodes CASSRWRDGGGELFF.

The chain has TRBV29-1 and TRBJ1-2, with a tentative D call TRBD1 (5 bases). CDR3 length: 12 amino acids. V lost 4 bases to trimming and J lost 0 bases, with 6 bases between them. CDR1 is SQVTM, CDR2 ANQGSEA, per germline. CDR3 sequence (DNA): TGCAGCGTTGTGACAGCTAACTATGGCTACACCTTC. This sequence encodes CSVVTANYGYTF.

This chain links TRBV24-1 with TRBJ2-5, with D possibly being TRBD2 (6 bases). Germline V lookup: CDR1 KGHDR, CDR2 SFDVKD. With 2 bases removed from V and 5 bases from J, the gap between germline ends came to 14 bases. The CDR3 is 15 residues long. The CDR3 region is CATSDSTQGGETQYF. In DNA form, the CDR3 reads TGTGCCACCAGTGATTCAACCCAGGGAGGTGAGACCCAGTACTTC.

The genes are TRBV5-6 and TRBJ2-7, with 8 nucleotides matching TRBD1. Trimming cost V 3 bases and J 9 bases; bases outside gene matches: 8. Per the germline V gene, CDR1 is SGHDT and CDR2 is YYEEEE. The CDR3 extends over 13 amino acids. The CDR3 reads CASSSGQGLPQYV. The CDR3 DNA sequence: TGTGCCAGCAGCTCAGGACAGGGTTTGCCGCAGTACGTC.

The CDR3: CASSMNPGGAGTEAFF. The CDR3 nucleotides are TGTGCCAGTAGTATGAACCCAGGGGGCGCAGGAACTGAAGCTTTCTTT. The gene calls are TRBV19 and TRBJ1-1, with 8 positions matching TRBD1. Germline V gene lookup returns CDR1 LNHDA and CDR2 SQIVND (reference sequence). This CDR3 is 16 amino acids long. V lost 3 bases to trimming and J lost 5 bases; unmatched junction nucleotides: 11. The variable domain in full, with the rest retrieved from reference TRBV19 and TRBJ1-1, is DGGITQSPKYLFRKEGQNVTLSCEQNLNHDAMYWYRQDPGQGLRLIYYSQIVNDFQKGDIAEGYSVSREKKESFPLTVTSAQKNPTAFYLCASSMNPGGAGTEAFFGQGTRLTVV.